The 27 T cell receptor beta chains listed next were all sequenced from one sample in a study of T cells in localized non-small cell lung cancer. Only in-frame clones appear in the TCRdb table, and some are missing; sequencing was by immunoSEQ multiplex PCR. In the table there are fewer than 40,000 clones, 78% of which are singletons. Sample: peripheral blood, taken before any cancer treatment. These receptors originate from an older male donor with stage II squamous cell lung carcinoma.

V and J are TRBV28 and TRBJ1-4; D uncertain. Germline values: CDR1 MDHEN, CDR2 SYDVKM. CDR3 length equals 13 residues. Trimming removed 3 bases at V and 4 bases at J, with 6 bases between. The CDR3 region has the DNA TGTGCCAGCAGTTTTTTGGGTAATGAAAAACTGTTTTTT. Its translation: CASSFLGNEKLFF.

This CDR3 is CASSWGQSNSPLHF. As DNA, the CDR3 is TGTGCCAGCAGCTGGGGACAGTCAAATTCACCCCTCCACTTT. The chain carries TRBV5-4 and TRBJ1-6, with 7 bases lining up with TRBD1. The CDR3 has 14 residues. V lost 3 bases to trimming and J lost 7 bases; unmatched junction nucleotides: 4. Germline V lookup: CDR1 SGHNT, CDR2 YYREEE (reference sequence).

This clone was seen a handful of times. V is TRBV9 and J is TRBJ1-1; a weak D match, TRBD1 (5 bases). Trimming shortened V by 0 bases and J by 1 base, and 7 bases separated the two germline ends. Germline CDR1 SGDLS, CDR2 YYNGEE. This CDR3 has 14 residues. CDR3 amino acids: CASSVVRGNTEAFF. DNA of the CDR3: TGTGCCAGCAGCGTAGTAAGGGGGAACACTGAAGCTTTCTTT.

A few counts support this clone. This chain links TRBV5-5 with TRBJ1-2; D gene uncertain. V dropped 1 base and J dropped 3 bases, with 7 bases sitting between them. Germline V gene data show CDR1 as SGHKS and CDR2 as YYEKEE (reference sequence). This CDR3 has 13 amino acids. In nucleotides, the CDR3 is TGTGCCAGCAGCTTGATCGGGGACTATGGCTACACCTTC. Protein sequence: CASSLIGDYGYTF.

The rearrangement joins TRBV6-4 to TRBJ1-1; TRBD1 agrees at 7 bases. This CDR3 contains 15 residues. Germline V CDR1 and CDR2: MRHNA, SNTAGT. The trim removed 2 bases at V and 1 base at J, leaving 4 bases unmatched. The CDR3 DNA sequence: TGTGCCAGCAGTGACCCAGACAGGGCGAACACTGAAGCTTTCTTT. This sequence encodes CASSDPDRANTEAFF.

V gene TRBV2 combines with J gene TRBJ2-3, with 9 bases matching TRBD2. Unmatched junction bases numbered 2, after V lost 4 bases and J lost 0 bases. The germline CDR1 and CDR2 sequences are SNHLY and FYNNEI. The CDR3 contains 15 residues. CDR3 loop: CASSASGASTDTQYF. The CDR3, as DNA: TGTGCCAGCAGTGCTAGCGGGGCTAGCACAGATACGCAGTATTTT.

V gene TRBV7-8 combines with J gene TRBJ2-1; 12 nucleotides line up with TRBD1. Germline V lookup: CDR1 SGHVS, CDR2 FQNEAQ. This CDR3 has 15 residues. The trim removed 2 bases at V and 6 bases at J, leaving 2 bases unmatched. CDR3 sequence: CASSLRDRGLNEQFF. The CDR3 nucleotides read TGTGCCAGCAGCTTAAGGGACAGGGGGCTCAATGAGCAGTTCTTC.

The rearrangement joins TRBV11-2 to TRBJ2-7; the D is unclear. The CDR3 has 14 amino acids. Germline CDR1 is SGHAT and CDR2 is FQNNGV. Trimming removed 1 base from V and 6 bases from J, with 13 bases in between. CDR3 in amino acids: CASSLAGPTGEQYF. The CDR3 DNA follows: TGTGCCAGCAGCTTAGCGGGCCCCACGGGCGAGCAGTACTTC.

This chain's CDR3 is CASRFPGTSNTEAFF. For the CDR3, the DNA is TGTGCCAGCAGGTTCCCCGGGACGTCGAACACTGAAGCTTTCTTT. The chain recombines TRBV7-9 with TRBJ1-1; possibly TRBD1 for D (5 bases). From germline, CDR1 is SEHNR and CDR2 FQNEAQ (reference sequence). Trimming took off 6 bases at V and 1 base at J, with 15 bases between the two ends. This CDR3 contains 15 residues.

The CDR3 spells CASSITRGSSNQPQHF. The CDR3, as DNA: TGTGCCAGTAGTATTACCAGGGGAAGTAGCAATCAGCCCCAGCATTTT. The chain recombines TRBV19 with TRBJ1-5; D is perhaps TRBD1 (6 bases). Trimming removed 3 bases at V and 0 bases at J, with 12 bases between. Germline V gene sequence: CDR1 LNHDA, CDR2 SQIVND (reference sequence). This CDR3 is 16 amino acids long.

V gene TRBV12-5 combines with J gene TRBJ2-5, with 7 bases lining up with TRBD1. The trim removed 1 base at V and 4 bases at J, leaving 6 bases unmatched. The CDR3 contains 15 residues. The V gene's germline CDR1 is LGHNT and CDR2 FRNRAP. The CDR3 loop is CASGLGQAGGETQYF. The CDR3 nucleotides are TGTGCTAGTGGTTTGGGACAGGCAGGGGGAGAGACCCAGTACTTC.

The CDR3 here is CASSLYRERETQYF. The CDR3, as DNA: TGTGCCAGCAGTTTATACAGGGAACGGGAGACCCAGTACTTC. This chain links TRBV28 with TRBJ2-5; maybe TRBD1 (6 bases). The germline V gene has CDR1 MDHEN and CDR2 SYDVKM. V lost 1 base to trimming and J lost 5 bases, with 11 bases between them. The CDR3 has 14 amino acids.

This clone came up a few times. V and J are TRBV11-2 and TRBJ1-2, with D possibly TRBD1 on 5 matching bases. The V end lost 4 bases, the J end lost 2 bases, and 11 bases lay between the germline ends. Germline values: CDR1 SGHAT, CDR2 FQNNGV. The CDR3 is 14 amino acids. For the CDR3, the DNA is TGTGCCAGCAGCTCCCCGGGGCAGAACTATGGCTACACCTTC. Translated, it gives CASSSPGQNYGYTF.

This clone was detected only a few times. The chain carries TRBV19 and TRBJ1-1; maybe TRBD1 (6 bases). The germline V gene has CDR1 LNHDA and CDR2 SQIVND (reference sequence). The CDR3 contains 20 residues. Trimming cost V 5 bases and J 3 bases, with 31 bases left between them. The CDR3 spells CASSPGLEYIRGYPDTEAFF. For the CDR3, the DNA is TGTGCCAGTAGTCCCGGCTTAGAGTATATCAGGGGATATCCGGACACTGAAGCTTTCTTT.

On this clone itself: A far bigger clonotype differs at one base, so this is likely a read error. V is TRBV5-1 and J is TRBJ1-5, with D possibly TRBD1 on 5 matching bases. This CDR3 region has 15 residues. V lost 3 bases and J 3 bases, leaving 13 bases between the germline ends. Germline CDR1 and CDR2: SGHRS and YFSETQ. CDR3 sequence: CASSYDMGDNQPQHF. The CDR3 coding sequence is TGCGCCAGCAGCTACGACATGGGGGACAATCAGCCCCAGCATTTT.

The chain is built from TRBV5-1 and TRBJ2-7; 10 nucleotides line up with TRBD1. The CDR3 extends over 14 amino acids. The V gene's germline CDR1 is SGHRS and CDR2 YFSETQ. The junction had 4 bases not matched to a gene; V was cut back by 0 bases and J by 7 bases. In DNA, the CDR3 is TGCGCCAGCAGCTTGGGACAGGGGGCACGGGAGCAGTACTTC. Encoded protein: CASSLGQGAREQYF.

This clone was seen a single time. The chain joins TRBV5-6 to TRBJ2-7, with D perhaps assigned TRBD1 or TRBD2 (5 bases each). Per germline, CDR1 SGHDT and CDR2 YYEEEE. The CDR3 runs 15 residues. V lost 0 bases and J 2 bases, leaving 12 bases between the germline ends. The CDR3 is CASSLAGPFTYEQYF. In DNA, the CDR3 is TGTGCCAGCAGCTTGGCGGGGCCGTTCACCTACGAGCAGTACTTC.

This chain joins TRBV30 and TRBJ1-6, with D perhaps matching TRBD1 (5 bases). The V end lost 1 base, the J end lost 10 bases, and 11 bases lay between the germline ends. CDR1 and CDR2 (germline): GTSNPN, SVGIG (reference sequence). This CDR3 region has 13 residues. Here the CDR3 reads CAWSASRESPLHF. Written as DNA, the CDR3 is TGTGCCTGGAGTGCATCCAGGGAGTCACCCCTCCACTTT.

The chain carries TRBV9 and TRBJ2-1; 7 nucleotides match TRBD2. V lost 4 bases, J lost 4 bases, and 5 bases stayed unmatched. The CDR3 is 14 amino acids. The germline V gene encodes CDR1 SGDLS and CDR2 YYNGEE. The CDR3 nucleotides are TGTGCCAGCAGCTGGACGGGAGGATACAATGAGCAGTTCTTC. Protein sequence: CASSWTGGYNEQFF.

CDR3 sequence reads: CASTRDGSLINEQFF. The CDR3 DNA reads as TGTGCCAGCACCCGGGACGGGAGCCTAATCAATGAGCAGTTCTTC. The chain recombines TRBV9 with TRBJ2-1; possibly TRBD2 for D (6 bases). CDR3 size: 15 residues. Germline loops: CDR1 SGDLS, CDR2 YYNGEE. The V end lost 6 bases, the J end lost 6 bases, and 19 bases lay between the germline ends.

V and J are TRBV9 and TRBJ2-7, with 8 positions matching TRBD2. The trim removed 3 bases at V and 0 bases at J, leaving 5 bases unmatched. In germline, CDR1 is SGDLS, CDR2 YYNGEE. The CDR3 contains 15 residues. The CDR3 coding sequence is TGTGCCAGCAGCGCCACTAGCGGTTTCTCCTACGAGCAGTACTTC. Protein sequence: CASSATSGFSYEQYF.

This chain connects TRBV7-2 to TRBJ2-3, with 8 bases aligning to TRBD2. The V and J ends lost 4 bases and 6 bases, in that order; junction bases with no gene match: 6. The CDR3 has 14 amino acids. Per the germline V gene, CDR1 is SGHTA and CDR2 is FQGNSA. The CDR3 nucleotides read TGTGCCAGCAGCTACGGGGGGGCCCCGGATACGCAGTATTTT. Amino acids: CASSYGGAPDTQYF.

CDR3 coding DNA: TGTGCCAGCACCCCGAACGGACTAGCGGGGTACGAGCAGTACTTC. This translates into CASTPNGLAGYEQYF. The V call is TRBV6-5, the J call TRBJ2-7; the match to TRBD2 covers 12 bases. Trimming cost V 7 bases and J 4 bases; bases outside gene matches: 8. Germline CDR1 and CDR2: MNHEY and SVGAGI. CDR3 size: 15 residues.

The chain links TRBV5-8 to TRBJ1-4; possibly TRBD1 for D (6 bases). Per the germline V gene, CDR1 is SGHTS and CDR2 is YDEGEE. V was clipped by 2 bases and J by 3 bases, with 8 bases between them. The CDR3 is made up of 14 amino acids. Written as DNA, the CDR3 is TGTGCCAGCAGCTTCGGACAGCCTAATGAAAAACTGTTTTTT. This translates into CASSFGQPNEKLFF. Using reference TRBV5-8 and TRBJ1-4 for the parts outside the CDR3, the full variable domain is EAGVTQSPTHLIKTRGQQATLRCSPISGHTSVYWYQQALGLGLQFLLWYDEGEERNRGNFPPRFSGRQFPNYSSELNVNALELEDSALYLCASSFGQPNEKLFFGSGTQLSVL.

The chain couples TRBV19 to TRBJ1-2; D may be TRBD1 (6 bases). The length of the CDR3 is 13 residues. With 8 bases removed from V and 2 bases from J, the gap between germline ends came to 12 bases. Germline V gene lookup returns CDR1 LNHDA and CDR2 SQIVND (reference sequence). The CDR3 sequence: CASEDRLNYGYTF. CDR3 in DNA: TGTGCCAGTGAGGACAGATTGAACTATGGCTACACCTTC.

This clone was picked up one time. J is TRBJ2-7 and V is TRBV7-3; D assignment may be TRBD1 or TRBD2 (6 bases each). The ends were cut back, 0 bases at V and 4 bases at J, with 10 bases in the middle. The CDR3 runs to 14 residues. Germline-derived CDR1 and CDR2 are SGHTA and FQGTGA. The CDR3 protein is CASSLTGGAYEQYF. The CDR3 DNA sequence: TGTGCCAGCAGCTTAACCGGGGGCGCGTACGAGCAGTACTTC.

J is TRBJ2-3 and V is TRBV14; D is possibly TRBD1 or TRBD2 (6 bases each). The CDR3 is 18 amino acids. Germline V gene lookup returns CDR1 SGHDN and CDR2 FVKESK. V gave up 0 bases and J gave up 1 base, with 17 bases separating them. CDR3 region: CASSQDRGTTFGTDTQYF. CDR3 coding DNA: TGTGCCAGCAGCCAAGATCGGGGGACAACGTTCGGCACAGATACGCAGTATTTT. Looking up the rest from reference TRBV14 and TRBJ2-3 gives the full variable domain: EAGVTQFPSHSVIEKGQTVTLRCDPISGHDNLYWYRRVMGKEIKFLLHFVKESKQDESGMPNNRFLAERTGGTYSTLKVQPAELEDSGVYFCASSQDRGTTFGTDTQYFGPGTRLTVL.